These 12 T cell receptor beta chains were all obtained from the same sample, sequenced in a study of CD8+ T cells in alopecia areata. Once RNA had been extracted, it was reverse transcribed into cDNA to act as the sequencing template. Clones were sequenced by immunoSEQ multiplex PCR, and TCRdb holds only the in-frame ones, with some missing. The table lists roughly 110,000 clones, no singletons, with around 20% in the top ten. Sequenced: lesional skin. These receptors originate from a C3H/HeJ mouse with alopecia areata. Mouse strain MHC haplotype: H2-k.

The table lists this clone with a few counts. Any gene name here is a mouse gene name. The read ends 4 residues before the CDR3 terminus; that terminus is restored from the germline J gene. This chain links TRBV1 with TRBJ2-1; TRBD1 matches at 7 bases. Germline V CDR1 and CDR2: NSQYPW, LRSPGD (reference sequence). V gave up 0 bases and J gave up 3 bases; unmatched junction bases: 2. This CDR3 comprises 15 residues. The CDR3 protein is CTCSADRQGYAEQFF. The covered CDR3 bases are TGCACCTGCAGTGCAGATAGACAGGGCTATGCT.

This clone was observed a few times. The germline and genes are mouse ones. The CDR3 end is not reached by the read, which stops 4 residues before it; the germline J gene fills it in. The chain carries TRBV19 and TRBJ2-5; 8 nucleotides align to TRBD2. J gave up 2 bases and V 2 bases, and 4 bases lay outside the gene matches. This CDR3 has 15 residues. Germline CDR1 and CDR2: FNHDT and SITEND (reference sequence). The CDR3 is CASSMSGGIQDTQYF. The sequenced CDR3 bases are TGTGCCAGCAGTATGTCTGGGGGGATCCAAGAC.

Note on this clone: The gene symbols are mouse symbols. The DNA ends 4 residues before the CDR3 does, and the rest of the CDR3 is filled in from the germline J gene. This chain connects TRBV19 to TRBJ2-2, with a weak D call TRBD2 (6 bases). Germline V CDR1 and CDR2: FNHDT, SITEND (reference sequence). The CDR3 sequence is 15 residues long. Trimming took 2 bases from V and 2 from J, leaving 10 bases between them. The sequenced part of the CDR3 DNA is TGTGCCAGCAGTATTCTGGGGCGGAACACCGGG. Translation: CASSILGRNTG. The whole CDR3 reads CASSILGRNTGQLYF.

There are many counts of this clone. At residue 13, TCRdb's protein is not the same as the translated DNA, so the protein here was read from the DNA. Gene labels here are mouse ones. The read ends 3 residues before the CDR3 terminus; that terminus is restored from the germline J gene. The chain links TRBV13-3 to TRBJ1-3; D not resolved. CDR1 and CDR2 from the germline V gene are NNHDY and SYVADS. This CDR3 is 16 amino acids long. Trimming left V 5 bases short and J 0 bases short, with 15 bases between. Incomplete CDR3 DNA: TGTGCCAGCAGCCCCCCCGACAAAAATTCTGGAAATACG. It specifies CASSPPDKNSGNT. From start to end, the CDR3 is CASSPPDKNSGNTLYF.

This clone occurred a few times. At residue 9, TCRdb's protein disagrees with the DNA translation; the protein shown here derives from the DNA. These gene names are mouse names. Read data end 3 residues before the CDR3 end; the end is taken from the germline J gene. The chain employs TRBV13-1 and TRBJ1-3, with a possible D match to TRBD1 (5 bases). Germline V gene data show CDR1 as NSHNY and CDR2 as SYGAGN. The CDR3 is 12 amino acids. The chain's CDR3 is CASSDGGVTLYF. CDR3 bases read: TGTGCCAGCAGTGATGGAGGGGTTACG.

This clone was picked up a small number of times. Gene labels here are mouse ones. The read is 4 residues too short to cover the CDR3 end, so that end is filled in from the germline J gene. The chain joins TRBV13-3 to TRBJ1-4; TRBD1 aligns across 9 bases. Germline V gene data show CDR1 as NNHDY and CDR2 as SYVADS. This CDR3 is 15 amino acids long. The J segment lost 6 bases and the V segment lost 1 base, leaving 4 bases of the junction unmatched. CDR3 residues: CASSDWTGVDERLFF. CDR3 DNA, as far as it was read: TGTGCCAGCAGTGATTGGACAGGGGTGGACGAA.

Points on this clone: Mouse gene names and germline throughout. The read ends 4 residues early relative to the CDR3; the germline J gene fills the gap. The rearrangement joins TRBV1 to TRBJ1-4; TRBD1 matches at 10 bases. The CDR3 sequence is 16 residues long. Germline lookup yields CDR1 NSQYPW and CDR2 LRSPGD (reference sequence). After removal of 3 bases from V and 4 bases from J, the junction contained 5 bases not matched to a gene. CDR3 DNA, as far as it was read: TGCACCTGCAGTGCCACGACAGGGGGCATCAACGAA. Amino acid sequence: CTCSATTGGINE. The complete CDR3 reads CTCSATTGGINERLFF. Together with reference TRBV1 and TRBJ1-4, the CDR3 gives the full variable domain: VTLLEQNPRWRLVPRGQAVNLRCILKNSQYPWMSWYQQDLQKQLQWLFTLRSPGDKEVKSLPGADYLATRVTDTELRLQVANMSQGRTLYCTCSATTGGINERLFFGHGTKLSVL.

Only a few counts were recorded for this clone. Gene and germline names: mouse. The read stops 4 residues short of the end of the CDR3; the missing end is completed from the germline J gene. The chain has TRBV13-3 and TRBJ2-7; D is unclear. This CDR3 comprises 12 residues. The germline V gene encodes CDR1 NNHDY and CDR2 SYVADS. The DNA read from the CDR3 is TGTGCCAGCAGCTCCGACAATTAT. It specifies CASSSDNY. The CDR3 as a whole reads CASSSDNYEQYF.

A note on this clone: Gene names denote mouse genes. Read coverage stops 4 residues before the CDR3 terminus; the germline J gene supplies the remainder. This specimen includes other DNA sequences encoding the same CDR3. The chain couples TRBV13-3 to TRBJ1-4; the D gene is possibly TRBD1 (5 bases). Germline-derived CDR1 and CDR2 are NNHDY and SYVADS. The length of the CDR3 is 16 residues. V shed 0 bases and J shed 0 bases, with 9 bases lying between them. The CDR3 here is CASSDADRVSNERLFF. The CDR3 bases that were read are TGTGCCAGCAGTGATGCCGACAGAGTTTCCAACGAA.

In the case of this clone: Mouse names are used for the genes. The CDR3 is cut off 4 residues early in the read; its end comes from the germline J gene. This chain uses TRBV13-3 with TRBJ2-4; the D is unclear. The CDR3 contains 13 residues. In germline, CDR1 is NNHDY, CDR2 SYVADS. CDR3 DNA, as far as it was read: TGTGCCAGCAGTGATCACAGAAAAAAC. Protein product: CASSDHRKN. The complete CDR3 sequence is CASSDHRKNTLYF.

The table lists this clone with a few counts. Mouse germline and gene names are used. The read terminates 4 residues ahead of where the CDR3 ends, so the germline J gene completes it. The chain joins TRBV13-2 to TRBJ2-2; 8 bases align to TRBD2. The trim removed 2 bases at V and 0 bases at J, leaving 6 bases unmatched. The CDR3 covers 17 residues. Germline lookup yields CDR1 NNHNN and CDR2 SYGAGS (reference sequence). The CDR3 loop reads CASGDLGGPTNTGQLYF. Partial CDR3 DNA: TGTGCCAGCGGTGACCTGGGGGGCCCTACAAACACCGGG.

This clone was found a few times. All gene names here are mouse names. The read comes to an end 4 residues before the CDR3 does, leaving the germline J gene to fill in the end. The genes are TRBV17 and TRBJ2-1; 9 bases align to TRBD2. Trimming cost V 1 base and J 3 bases; bases outside gene matches: 4. In germline, CDR1 is MNHDT, CDR2 YYDKIL. The CDR3 runs 16 residues. CDR3 DNA, as far as it was read: TGTGCTAGCAGTAGAGGGGGCTGGGGGGGCTATGCT. It is translated as CASSRGGWGGYA. The CDR3 in full is CASSRGGWGGYAEQFF.